This entry lists 29 T cell receptor beta chains sequenced from one sample in a study of cytomegalovirus exposure and HLA in healthy donors (dated by TCRdb to the late 2010s). The protocol used for the library was the immunoSEQ multiplex PCR assay. The multiplex PCR relied on a mix of 60 forward primers for TCR Vbeta segments and 13 reverse primers for TCR Jbeta segments. TCRdb mirrors the immuneACCESS table, restricted to in-frame sequences. Some clones are absent from its copies; in checked studies, under half trace to an unresolved V gene, and the reason for the others is unknown. Across this sample there are more than 200,000 clones, with under 70% seen only once. Of the sample, approximately 2.5% is held by the ten largest clones. Sample: PBMCs. These receptors all stem from a man aged 35 to 55 in good health and CMV-seropositive.

This chain uses TRBV7-9 with TRBJ2-7; possible D gene TRBD1, 5 bases. Germline V gene lookup returns CDR1 SEHNR and CDR2 FQNEAQ (reference sequence). Between the trimmed V and J ends, which lost 5 bases and 7 bases, there was a span of 24 bases. The CDR3 extends over 16 amino acids. The CDR3 DNA is TGTGCCAGCAGCCCGACCCTGGGATATCAGGGTAGGGAGCAGTACTTC. It yields the protein CASSPTLGYQGREQYF.

J is TRBJ2-7 and V is TRBV7-2; 9 positions agree with TRBD1. V lost 5 bases, J lost 2 bases, and 16 bases stayed unmatched. The CDR3 sequence is 18 residues long. Germline V gene sequence: CDR1 SGHTA, CDR2 FQGNSA. CDR3 amino acids: CASSTPSTGTGRTYEQYF. In nucleotides, the CDR3 is TGTGCCAGCAGCACCCCTTCAACCGGGACAGGGCGCACCTACGAGCAGTACTTC.

The V call is TRBV4-1, the J call TRBJ1-1; a weak D match, TRBD1 (5 bases). Germline CDR1 MGHRA, CDR2 YSYEKL. The CDR3 runs to 15 residues. Trimming removed 0 bases at V and 7 bases at J, with 15 bases between. The CDR3: CASSQDSGGTGEAFF. The CDR3, as DNA: TGCGCCAGCAGCCAAGATTCGGGAGGGACGGGTGAAGCTTTCTTT.

CDR3 DNA: TGTGCCAGCAGTTTGACAGTCTACAATGAGCAGTTCTTC. This sequence encodes CASSLTVYNEQFF. This chain connects TRBV28 to TRBJ2-1, with D tentatively TRBD1 (5 bases). This CDR3 is 13 amino acids long. The germline V and J ends were trimmed by 3 bases and 3 bases, with 6 bases remaining between them. Germline CDR1 MDHEN, CDR2 SYDVKM.

This clone is labeled medium-sized. The J gene is TRBJ2-1, the V gene TRBV15; a weak D match, TRBD2 (6 bases). The CDR3 loop spans 14 amino acids. V was clipped by 3 bases and J by 6 bases, with 12 bases between them. The germline V gene encodes CDR1 LNHNV and CDR2 YYDKDF (reference sequence). The CDR3 coding sequence is TGTGCCACCAGCAGTTTTGGGGGGTTCAATGAGCAGTTCTTC. Translating gives CATSSFGGFNEQFF.

The chain carries TRBV6-5 and TRBJ1-1; D is undetermined. Germline V lookup: CDR1 MNHEY, CDR2 SVGAGI. Between the trimmed V and J ends, which lost 5 bases and 5 bases, there was a span of 12 bases. The CDR3 loop spans 13 amino acids. The DNA of the CDR3 is TGTGCCAGCAGTCCAATACGGGTAACTGAAGCTTTCTTT. Its translation: CASSPIRVTEAFF.

This clone was seen just once. The chain couples TRBV25-1 to TRBJ1-1, with D unclear. The CDR3 consists of 13 residues. Between the trimmed V and J ends, which lost 2 bases and 1 base, there was a span of 5 bases. Germline-derived CDR1 and CDR2 are MGHDK and SYGVNS. The CDR3 loop reads CASSEPGNTEAFF. The CDR3 region has the DNA TGTGCCAGCAGTGAACCGGGGAACACTGAAGCTTTCTTT.

Concerning this clone itself: At one end the junction does not follow the germline gene, possibly because of a read error. This chain joins TRBV7-9 and TRBJ1-1; 9 bases line up with TRBD1. CDR1 SEHNR and CDR2 FQNEAQ come from the germline V gene (reference sequence). This CDR3 region has 14 residues. CDR3: CSSSTRQGGTEAFF. The CDR3 DNA is TGTTCCAGCAGCACACGACAGGGGGGCACTGAAGCTTTCTTT.

The chain uses TRBV19 and TRBJ1-2; D possibly corresponds to TRBD1 (5 bases). This CDR3 comprises 15 residues. Germline V lookup: CDR1 LNHDA, CDR2 SQIVND (reference sequence). V was shortened by 4 bases and J by 7 bases, with 19 bases between the two germline ends. The CDR3 spells CASSTPGLGRFGYTF. In DNA, the CDR3 is TGTGCCAGTAGTACACCGGGCCTGGGGCGCTTTGGCTACACCTTC. Variable domain in full (rest from reference TRBV19 and TRBJ1-2): DGGITQSPKYLFRKEGQNVTLSCEQNLNHDAMYWYRQDPGQGLRLIYYSQIVNDFQKGDIAEGYSVSREKKESFPLTVTSAQKNPTAFYLCASSTPGLGRFGYTFGSGTRLTVV.

This CDR3 is CASSPSLAGGQETQYF. The DNA of the CDR3 is TGTGCCAGCAGCCCCTCTTTAGCGGGGGGGCAAGAGACCCAGTACTTC. J is TRBJ2-5 and V is TRBV9; 11 bases align to TRBD2. Germline loops: CDR1 SGDLS, CDR2 YYNGEE. Trimming cost V 4 bases and J 2 bases; bases outside gene matches: 7. The CDR3 is 16 residues long.

As DNA, the CDR3 is TGTGCCAGCAGCCCATATGGCGGGACTAGCAACAATGAGCAGTTCTTC. This translates into CASSPYGGTSNNEQFF. J is TRBJ2-1 and V is TRBV27, with 9 bases that match TRBD2. With 6 bases clipped from V and 5 bases from J, the junction kept 11 bases outside the gene matches. The CDR3 sequence is 16 residues long. From germline, CDR1 is MNHEY and CDR2 SMNVEV (reference sequence).

The J gene is TRBJ1-4, the V gene TRBV7-9; no firm D call. The CDR3 sequence is 16 residues long. Trimming shortened V by 5 bases and J by 7 bases, and 20 bases separated the two germline ends. CDR1 and CDR2 from the germline V gene are SEHNR and FQNEAQ (reference sequence). The CDR3, as DNA: TGTGCCAGCAGCCCGGGGATAAGTGGCAAGGGTGAAAAACTGTTTTTT. Its translation: CASSPGISGKGEKLFF.

The CDR3 nucleotides are TGTGCCAGCAGCGAGTCCGGGGGAGGTGGGGAGCAGTACTTC. The encoded protein is CASSESGGGGEQYF. This rearrangement joins TRBV4-2 to TRBJ2-7; tentatively, D is TRBD2 (6 bases). This CDR3 has 14 residues. Trimming removed 5 bases at V and 7 bases at J, with 18 bases between. CDR1 and CDR2 (germline): LGHNA, YNFKEQ.

The chain couples TRBV10-1 to TRBJ2-3; D is uncertain. Germline loops: CDR1 WNHNN, CDR2 SYGVQD (reference sequence). Trimming removed 5 bases from V and 4 bases from J, with 16 bases in between. CDR3 length equals 15 residues. CDR3: CASSPQIGGADTQYF. The CDR3 DNA reads as TGCGCCAGCAGTCCCCAAATCGGCGGAGCAGATACGCAGTATTTT.

This clone was observed a handful of times. The V call is TRBV4-1, the J call TRBJ2-7; 8 bases align to TRBD1. Germline loops: CDR1 MGHRA, CDR2 YSYEKL. V lost 5 bases to trimming and J lost 0 bases; unmatched junction nucleotides: 9. The CDR3 extends over 16 amino acids. The CDR3 sequence: CASSTPGTGISYEQYF. CDR3 nucleotides: TGCGCCAGCAGCACCCCCGGGACAGGTATCTCCTACGAGCAGTACTTC.

This sequence joins TRBV28 and TRBJ2-7; a weak D match, TRBD2 (6 bases). Trimming stripped 4 bases from V and 4 bases from J, with 14 bases between. Germline loops: CDR1 MDHEN, CDR2 SYDVKM. The CDR3 totals 14 residues. The CDR3 spells CASSSPGTAYEQYF. For the CDR3, the DNA is TGTGCCAGCAGTTCACCAGGGACTGCGTACGAGCAGTACTTC.

This clone was picked up one time. CDR3 nucleotides: TGTGCCATCAGTGAGGGAGGGTCCACTGAAGCTTTCTTT. Protein sequence: CAISEGGSTEAFF. The V call is TRBV10-3, the J call TRBJ1-1; D unresolved. Germline V CDR1 and CDR2: ENHRY, SYGVKD. Trimming shortened V by 2 bases and J by 4 bases, and 8 bases separated the two germline ends. The CDR3 is made up of 13 amino acids.

CDR3 DNA sequence: TGTGCCAGCAGTTACTCGACCGGGGGACGCGAGCAGTTCTTC. Amino acids: CASSYSTGGREQFF. The gene calls are TRBV6-5 and TRBJ2-1; possible D gene TRBD2, 6 bases. V was shortened by 0 bases and J by 10 bases, with 13 bases between the two germline ends. The CDR3 contains 14 residues. Germline-derived CDR1 and CDR2 are MNHEY and SVGAGI.

In this sample, this clone turned up once. This chain links TRBV5-1 with TRBJ1-5; 8 bases are a match to TRBD1. Germline trimming cut 4 bases from V and 5 bases from J; bases unmatched to any gene: 5. Germline V gene data show CDR1 as SGHRS and CDR2 as YFSETQ. The CDR3 is 14 amino acids. The CDR3, as DNA: TGCGCCAGCAGCCTGCGGACAGGGCATCAGCCCCAGCATTTT. Its protein product is CASSLRTGHQPQHF.

The chain joins TRBV7-6 to TRBJ2-1; 14 bases are a match to TRBD2. Germline V gene data show CDR1 as SGHVS and CDR2 as FNYEAQ. After removal of 5 bases from V and 6 bases from J, the junction contained 3 bases not matched to a gene. The CDR3 runs 15 residues. This chain's CDR3 is CASSAGTSGGNEQFF. In DNA form, the CDR3 reads TGTGCCAGCAGCGCAGGGACTAGCGGGGGCAATGAGCAGTTCTTC.

The V gene is TRBV6-6, the J gene TRBJ1-2; D remains unclear. CDR3 length: 13 amino acids. Germline CDR1 and CDR2: MNHNY and SVGAGI (reference sequence). The V end was cut by 0 bases, the J end by 8 bases, with 10 bases between. The CDR3 DNA sequence: TGTGCCAGCAGTTACTCGCAGGTATCCGGCTACACCTTC. Translated: CASSYSQVSGYTF.

The V and J genes are TRBV4-1 and TRBJ2-7; the D gene is possibly TRBD1 (7 bases). The length of the CDR3 is 14 residues. Germline-derived CDR1 and CDR2 are MGHRA and YSYEKL. The V and J ends lost 4 bases and 3 bases respectively, with 13 bases between them. The CDR3 DNA sequence: TGCGCCAGCAGCCGCCGGCAGGGGGGCTACGAGCAGTACTTC. Amino acid sequence: CASSRRQGGYEQYF.

This sequence joins TRBV19 and TRBJ1-6; unclear D gene. The CDR3 is 14 amino acids. The V end lost 8 bases, the J end lost 5 bases, and 13 bases lay between the germline ends. Germline assignment: CDR1 LNHDA and CDR2 SQIVND (reference sequence). The CDR3, as DNA: TGTGCCAGTCGAGCCGTCGGGGATAATTCACCCCTCCACTTT. Protein sequence: CASRAVGDNSPLHF. The full variable domain, in which reference TRBV19 and TRBJ1-6 provide the parts outside the CDR3, is DGGITQSPKYLFRKEGQNVTLSCEQNLNHDAMYWYRQDPGQGLRLIYYSQIVNDFQKGDIAEGYSVSREKKESFPLTVTSAQKNPTAFYLCASRAVGDNSPLHFGNGTRLTVT.

This clone was observed a few times. The V and J genes are TRBV5-1 and TRBJ2-1; 16 nucleotides line up with TRBD2. Trimming at V came to 3 bases and at J to 2 bases, leaving 11 bases not matched to a gene. The CDR3 extends over 20 amino acids. Per germline, CDR1 SGHRS and CDR2 YFSETQ. CDR3 sequence: CASSWMGGLAGGPTYNEQFF. Written as DNA, the CDR3 is TGCGCCAGCAGCTGGATGGGGGGACTAGCGGGGGGGCCAACCTACAATGAGCAGTTCTTC.

This chain connects TRBV15 to TRBJ2-1, with 7 bases identical to TRBD1. Per the germline V gene, CDR1 is LNHNV and CDR2 is YYDKDF (reference sequence). V trimming: 8 bases; J trimming: 7 bases; junction bases outside the gene matches: 5. The CDR3 is made up of 12 amino acids. The CDR3 is CATGTAGNEQFF. CDR3 in DNA: TGTGCCACCGGGACAGCAGGGAATGAGCAGTTCTTC.

Only a few counts were recorded for this clone. V is TRBV5-1 and J is TRBJ1-5, with TRBD1 matching over 9 bases. CDR3 length: 17 residues. V dropped 1 base and J dropped 5; count of bases not matched to a gene: 10. Germline loops: CDR1 SGHRS, CDR2 YFSETQ. The CDR3 region has the DNA TGCGCCAGCAGCTTGATTCCAAGACAGGGGGGCCATCAGCCCCAGCATTTT. Residues: CASSLIPRQGGHQPQHF.

The V gene is TRBV19, the J gene TRBJ2-1, with unresolved D. V shed 6 bases and J shed 0 bases, with 6 bases lying between them. The CDR3 spans 13 residues. From germline, CDR1 is LNHDA and CDR2 SQIVND (reference sequence). The CDR3 DNA reads as TGTGCCAGTAGCGACATCTCCTACAATGAGCAGTTCTTC. Translated, it gives CASSDISYNEQFF.

The V and J genes are TRBV20-1 and TRBJ1-2, with D hard to call. The CDR3 runs to 11 residues. Germline V gene lookup returns CDR1 DFQATT and CDR2 SNEGSKA (reference sequence). With 6 bases removed from V and 8 bases from J, the gap between germline ends came to 13 bases. The CDR3 sequence: CSAPTSGGYTF. The CDR3 region has the DNA TGCAGTGCACCGACCTCGGGGGGCTACACCTTC.

In regard to this clone: Other DNA sequences from this sample encode an identical CDR3 as well. This chain connects TRBV9 to TRBJ1-3; unclear D gene. Trimming took 5 bases from V and 0 from J, leaving 9 bases between them. Germline CDR1 and CDR2: SGDLS and YYNGEE. The CDR3 extends over 14 amino acids. Here the CDR3 reads CASSLQSSGNTIYF. CDR3 nucleotide sequence: TGTGCCAGCAGTCTACAGAGCTCTGGAAACACCATATATTTT.